This T cell receptor (beta chain) derives from a study of T-cell memory formation after mild COVID-19. Findings and caveats of the study: The study found contracting CD4+ clones mainly in CM and EM and contracting CD8+ clones in EMRA. CD4/CD8 balance held among clones contracting day 15 to 85, and later expanders leaned CD4+. Some clones that responded turned up in pre-infection memory, which suggests that cross-reactive memory joined in.

Germline V gives CDR1 SGHRS, CDR2 YFSETQ. V was shortened by 4 bases and J by 4 bases, with 14 bases between the two germline ends. CDR3 length equals 14 residues. This clonotype was seen many times. Antigen: not known. MiXCR, applied by TCRdb to the 5' RACE reads, yields one record per CDR3 protein. The sample comprises roughly 400,000 distinct CDR3 sequences, around 17% of which are singletons, and roughly 21% rests with the top ten. The sequence derives from a man aged 18 to 30 who had mild COVID-19 (a few samples of this study predate the infection). Cell type and time point are not known. Sequenced input: PBMCs or a T cell subset sorted from them (not recorded which). The rearrangement links TRBV5-1 to TRBJ2-5; possibly TRBD1 or TRBD2 for D (5 bases each). In DNA, the CDR3 is TGCGCCAGCAGCGAGCCAGGGAGTCGAGAGACCCAGTACTTC. Translated, it gives CASSEPGSRETQYF. The full variable domain, completed using reference TRBV5-1 and TRBJ2-5, is KAGVTQTPRYLIKTRGQQVTLSCSPISGHRSVSWYQQTPGQGLQFLFEYFSETQRNKGNFPGRFSGRQFSNSRSEMNVSTLELGDSALYLCASSEPGSRETQYFGPGTRLLVL.